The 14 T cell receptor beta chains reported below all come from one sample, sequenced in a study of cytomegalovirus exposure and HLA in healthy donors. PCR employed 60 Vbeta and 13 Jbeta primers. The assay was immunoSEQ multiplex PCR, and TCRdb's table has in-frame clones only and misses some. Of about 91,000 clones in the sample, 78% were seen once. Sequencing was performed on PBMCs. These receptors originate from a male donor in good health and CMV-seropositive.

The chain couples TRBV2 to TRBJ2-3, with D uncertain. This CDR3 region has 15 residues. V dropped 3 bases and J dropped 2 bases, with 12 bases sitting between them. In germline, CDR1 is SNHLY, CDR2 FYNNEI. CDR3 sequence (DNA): TGTGCCAGCAGTGATGTCAGGTCTATCACAGATACGCAGTATTTT. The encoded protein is CASSDVRSITDTQYF.

The CDR3 bases are TGTGCCAGCAGCCCAGACAGGGGTAGTAACTATGGCTACACCTTC. Its translation is CASSPDRGSNYGYTF. V and J are TRBV7-2 and TRBJ1-2; TRBD1 matches at 8 bases. Trimming took 5 bases from V and 1 from J; bases not matched to a gene: 6. The CDR3 totals 15 residues. Germline values: CDR1 SGHTA, CDR2 FQGNSA.

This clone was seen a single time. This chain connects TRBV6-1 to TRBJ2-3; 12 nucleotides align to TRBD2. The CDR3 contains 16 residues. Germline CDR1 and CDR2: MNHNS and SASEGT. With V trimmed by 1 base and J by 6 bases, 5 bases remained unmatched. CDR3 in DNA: TGTGCCAGCAGTGAAGTACTAGCGGGAGGAGGGGATACGCAGTATTTT. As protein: CASSEVLAGGGDTQYF.

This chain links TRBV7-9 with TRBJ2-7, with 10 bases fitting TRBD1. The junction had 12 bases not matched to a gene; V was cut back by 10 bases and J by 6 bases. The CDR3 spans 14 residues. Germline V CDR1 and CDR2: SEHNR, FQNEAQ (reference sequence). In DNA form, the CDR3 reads TGTGCCATACTCGGGGGACAGGGGCGGGTCGAGCAGTACTTC. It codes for CAILGGQGRVEQYF.

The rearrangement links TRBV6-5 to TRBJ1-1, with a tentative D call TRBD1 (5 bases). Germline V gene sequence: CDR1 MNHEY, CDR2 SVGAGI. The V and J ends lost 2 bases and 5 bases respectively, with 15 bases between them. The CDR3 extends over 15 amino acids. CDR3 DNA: TGTGCCAGCAGTTACAGGGGTTCGACCGGAACTGAAGCTTTCTTT. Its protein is CASSYRGSTGTEAFF.

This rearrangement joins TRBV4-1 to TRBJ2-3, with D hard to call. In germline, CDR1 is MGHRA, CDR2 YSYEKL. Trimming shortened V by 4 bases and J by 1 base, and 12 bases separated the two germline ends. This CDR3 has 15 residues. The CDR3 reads CASSLRSSGTDTQYF. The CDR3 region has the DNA TGCGCCAGCAGCCTTCGTAGTTCTGGCACAGATACGCAGTATTTT.

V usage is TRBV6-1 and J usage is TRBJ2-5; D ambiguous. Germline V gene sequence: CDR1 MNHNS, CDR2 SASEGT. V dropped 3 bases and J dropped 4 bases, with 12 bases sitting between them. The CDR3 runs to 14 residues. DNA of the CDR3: TGTGCCAGCAGTGAGAGTTTATCCCGAGAGACCCAGTACTTC. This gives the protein CASSESLSRETQYF.

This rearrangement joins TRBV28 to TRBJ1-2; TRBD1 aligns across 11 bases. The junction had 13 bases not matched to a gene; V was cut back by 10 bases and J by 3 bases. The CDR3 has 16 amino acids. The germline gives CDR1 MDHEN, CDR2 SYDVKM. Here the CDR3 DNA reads TGTGCCATCCCGGACAGGGGGCGCGGGGTTGACTATGGCTACACCTTC. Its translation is CAIPDRGRGVDYGYTF.

This CDR3 reads CACETSGILDTQYF. The CDR3 DNA is TGTGCCTGTGAGACTAGCGGGATTTTGGATACGCAGTATTTT. This chain uses TRBV30 with TRBJ2-3; 11 bases are shared with TRBD2. V was pared by 6 bases and J by 6 bases, with 8 bases of the junction left unmatched. The germline CDR1 and CDR2 sequences are GTSNPN and SVGIG (reference sequence). This CDR3 is built from 14 residues.

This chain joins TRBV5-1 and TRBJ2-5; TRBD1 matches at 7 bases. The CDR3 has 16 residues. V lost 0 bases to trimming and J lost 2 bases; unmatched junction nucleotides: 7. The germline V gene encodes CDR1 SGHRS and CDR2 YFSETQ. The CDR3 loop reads CASSLGDRELQETQYF. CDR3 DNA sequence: TGCGCCAGCAGCTTGGGAGACAGGGAACTACAAGAGACCCAGTACTTC. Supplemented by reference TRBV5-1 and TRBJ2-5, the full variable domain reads KAGVTQTPRYLIKTRGQQVTLSCSPISGHRSVSWYQQTPGQGLQFLFEYFSETQRNKGNFPGRFSGRQFSNSRSEMNVSTLELGDSALYLCASSLGDRELQETQYFGPGTRLLVL.

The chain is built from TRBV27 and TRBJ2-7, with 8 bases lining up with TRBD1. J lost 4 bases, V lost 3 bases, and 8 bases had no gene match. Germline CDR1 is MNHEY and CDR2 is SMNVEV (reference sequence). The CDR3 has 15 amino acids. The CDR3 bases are TGTGCCAGCAGTTTCATCCAGGGGGCCCAATACGAGCAGTACTTC. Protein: CASSFIQGAQYEQYF.

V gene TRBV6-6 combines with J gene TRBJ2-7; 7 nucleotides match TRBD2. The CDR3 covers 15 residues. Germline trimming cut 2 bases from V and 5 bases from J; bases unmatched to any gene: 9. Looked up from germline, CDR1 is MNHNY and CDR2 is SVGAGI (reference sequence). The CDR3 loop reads CASSYADGGFDEQYF. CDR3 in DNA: TGTGCCAGCAGTTACGCCGACGGGGGGTTCGACGAGCAGTACTTC.

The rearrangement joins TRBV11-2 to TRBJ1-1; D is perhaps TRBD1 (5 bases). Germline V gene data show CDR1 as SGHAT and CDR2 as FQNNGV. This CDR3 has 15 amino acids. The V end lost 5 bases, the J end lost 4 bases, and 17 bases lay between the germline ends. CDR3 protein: CASSMGTVGGTEAFF. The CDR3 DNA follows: TGTGCCAGCAGCATGGGGACGGTGGGAGGCACTGAAGCTTTCTTT.

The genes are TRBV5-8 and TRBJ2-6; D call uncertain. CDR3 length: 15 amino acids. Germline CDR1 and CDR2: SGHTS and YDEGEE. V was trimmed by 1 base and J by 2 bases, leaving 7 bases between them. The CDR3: CASSLPVTGANVLTF. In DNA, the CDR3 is TGTGCCAGCAGCTTGCCGGTCACTGGGGCCAACGTCCTGACTTTC.